The source of this T cell receptor beta chain is a study of neurological immune-mediated disorders. Study in general: In a group of 34 multiple sclerosis patients, some 31 had the relapsing-remitting type and 3 had the secondary progressive type. Points from the study as a whole: Phylogenetically, 18 of 34 multiple sclerosis patients' repertoires fell into one related-CDR3 cluster, a possible signature.

As for the cDNA, it was generated by 5'RACE with 10-nucleotide random UMIs. MiXCR, run by TCRdb on the 5' RACE reads, gives a single entry per CDR3 protein. The sample records tens of thousands of distinct CDR3 sequences, roughly 3.5% being singletons. This clonotype was detected ten times or more. Its antigen is still unknown. Source material was 2 million unsorted PBMCs, stored at -80 °C in RNAlater. The TCR sequence derives from a woman between 45 and 65 years old with multiple sclerosis. The sequenced material came from PBMCs.

This CDR3 reads CASSRVGQGSNSPLHF. The CDR3 region has the DNA TGTGCCAGCAGCAGGGTGGGACAGGGTTCGAATTCACCCCTCCACTTT. J is TRBJ1-6 and V is TRBV6-5; TRBD1 agrees at 9 bases. Germline assignment: CDR1 MNHEY and CDR2 SVGAGI. J gave up 7 bases and V 6 bases, and 10 bases lay outside the gene matches. The CDR3 runs to 16 residues.